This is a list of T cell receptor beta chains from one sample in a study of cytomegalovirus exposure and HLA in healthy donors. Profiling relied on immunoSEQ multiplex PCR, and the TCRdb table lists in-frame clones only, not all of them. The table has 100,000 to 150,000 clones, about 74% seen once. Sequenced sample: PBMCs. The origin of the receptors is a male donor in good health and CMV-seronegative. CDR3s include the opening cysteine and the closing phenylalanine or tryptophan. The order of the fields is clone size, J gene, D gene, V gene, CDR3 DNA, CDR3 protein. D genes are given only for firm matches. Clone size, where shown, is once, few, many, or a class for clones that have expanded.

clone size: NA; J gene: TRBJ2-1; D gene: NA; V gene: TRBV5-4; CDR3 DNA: TGTGCCAGCAGCGTACGGACAGCCAATGAGCAGTTCTTC; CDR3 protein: CASSVRTANEQFF
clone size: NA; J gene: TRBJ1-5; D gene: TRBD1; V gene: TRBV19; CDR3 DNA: TGTGCCAGTAGTGGGGGACAGGGATCGGGACAGCCCCAGCATTTT; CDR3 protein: CASSGGQGSGQPQHF
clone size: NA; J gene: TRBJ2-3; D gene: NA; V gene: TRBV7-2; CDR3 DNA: TGTGCCAGCAGCCGGGGTGGGACAGATACGCAGTATTTT; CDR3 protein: CASSRGGTDTQYF
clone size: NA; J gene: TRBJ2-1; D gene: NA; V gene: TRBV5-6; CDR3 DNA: TGTGCCAGCAGCGGAGCCGGGTGGTGGGTGAATGAGCAGTTCTTC; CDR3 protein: CASSGAGWWVNEQFF
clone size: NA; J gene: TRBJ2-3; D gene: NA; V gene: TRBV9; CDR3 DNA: TGTGCCAGCAGTCTAGGGGGGGGGAGAACAGATACGCAGTATTTT; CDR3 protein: CASSLGGGRTDTQYF
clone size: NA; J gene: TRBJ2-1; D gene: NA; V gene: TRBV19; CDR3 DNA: TGTGCCAGTACCACTGGGGTAGCGGCTTACAATGAGCAGTTCTTC; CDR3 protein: CASTTGVAAYNEQFF
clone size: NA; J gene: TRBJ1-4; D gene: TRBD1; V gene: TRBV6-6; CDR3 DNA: TGTGCCAGTAGAGACAGGGGGAGTATTATAGTTGAAAAACTGTTTTTT; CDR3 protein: CASRDRGSIIVEKLFF
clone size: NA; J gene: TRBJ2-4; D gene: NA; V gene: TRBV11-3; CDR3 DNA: TGTGCCAGCAGCTTAGATTCGGCCAGGGTAGCCAAAAACATTCAGTACTTC; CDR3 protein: CASSLDSARVAKNIQYF
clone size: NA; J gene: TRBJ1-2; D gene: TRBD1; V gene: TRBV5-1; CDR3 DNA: TGCGCCAGCAGCCAAGGGACAGGGAATATAGGCTACACCTTC; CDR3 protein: CASSQGTGNIGYTF
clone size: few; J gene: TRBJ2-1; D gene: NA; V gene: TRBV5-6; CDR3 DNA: TGTGCCAGCAGCCTGGTAGTGGGACACTTCGAGCAGTTCTTC; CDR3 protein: CASSLVVGHFEQFF
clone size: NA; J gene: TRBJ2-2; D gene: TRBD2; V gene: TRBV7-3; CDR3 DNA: TGTGCCAGCAGCTTCAGGACTAGCGGGCTGAACACCGGGGAGCTGTTTTTT; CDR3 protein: CASSFRTSGLNTGELFF
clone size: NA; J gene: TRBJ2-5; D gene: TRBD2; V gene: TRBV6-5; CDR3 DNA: TGTGCCAGCAGCATCGGACTAGTCCAAGAGACCCAGTACTTC; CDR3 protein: CASSIGLVQETQYF
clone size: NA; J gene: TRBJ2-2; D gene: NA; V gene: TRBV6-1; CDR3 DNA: TGTGCCAGCAGTGAAGCGGCCAGGGTGACCGGGGAGCTGTTTTTT; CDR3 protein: CASSEAARVTGELFF
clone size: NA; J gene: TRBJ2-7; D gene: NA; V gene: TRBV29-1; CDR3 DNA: TGCAGCGTTGGTAATACCTACGAGCAGTACTTC; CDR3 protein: CSVGNTYEQYF
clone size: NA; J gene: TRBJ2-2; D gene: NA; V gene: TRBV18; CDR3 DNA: TGTGCCAGCTCTCCACCGCCAGGGGTGCGTGTCGGATGGGGGAACACCGGGGAGCTGTTTTTT; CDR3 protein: CASSPPPGVRVGWGNTGELFF
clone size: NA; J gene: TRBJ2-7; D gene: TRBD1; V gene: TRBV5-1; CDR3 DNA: TGCGCCAGCAGCTTAGACCGGGACAGGACCTACGAGCAGTACTTC; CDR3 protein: CASSLDRDRTYEQYF
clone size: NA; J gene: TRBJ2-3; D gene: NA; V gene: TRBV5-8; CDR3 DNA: TGTGCCAGCAGCTTGTTCGGAGCCCCCACAGATACGCAGTATTTT; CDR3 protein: CASSLFGAPTDTQYF
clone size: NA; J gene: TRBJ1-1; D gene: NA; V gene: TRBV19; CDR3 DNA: TGTGCCACGACCCGGGACAATCTTCTTACTGAAGCTTTCTTT; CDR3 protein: CATTRDNLLTEAFF
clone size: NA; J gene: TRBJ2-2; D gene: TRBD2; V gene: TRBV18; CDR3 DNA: TGTGCCAGCTCACCGTTTGTCTTAGCGGGAGATATCGGCGGGGAGCTGTTTTTT; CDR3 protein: CASSPFVLAGDIGGELFF
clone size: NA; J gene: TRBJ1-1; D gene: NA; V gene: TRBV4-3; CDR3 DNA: TGCGCCAGCAGCCAAGGTGAGGGTAACACTGAAGCTTTCTTT; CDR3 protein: CASSQGEGNTEAFF
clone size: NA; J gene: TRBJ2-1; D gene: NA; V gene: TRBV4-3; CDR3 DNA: TGCGCCAGCAGCCAAGGACTCCCGTACAATGAGCAGTTCTTC; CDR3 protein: CASSQGLPYNEQFF
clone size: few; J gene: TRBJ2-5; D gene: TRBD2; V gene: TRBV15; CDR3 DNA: TGTGCCACCAGCAGAGAGCGGGGGGGCCAAGAGACCCAGTACTTC; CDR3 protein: CATSRERGGQETQYF
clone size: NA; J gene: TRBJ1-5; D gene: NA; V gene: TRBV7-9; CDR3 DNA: TGTGCCAGCAGCTTAGCGGGGACTGCCAGCAATCAGCCCCAGCATTTT; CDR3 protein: CASSLAGTASNQPQHF
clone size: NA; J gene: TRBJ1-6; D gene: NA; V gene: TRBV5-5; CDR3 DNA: TGTGCCAGCACCCTAGGGGGCTCCTATAATTCACCCCTCCACTTT; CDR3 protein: CASTLGGSYNSPLHF
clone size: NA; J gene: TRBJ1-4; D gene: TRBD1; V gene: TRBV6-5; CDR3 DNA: TGTGCCAGCAGTTCTAAACAGGGGAATGAAAAACTGTTTTTT; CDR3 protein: CASSSKQGNEKLFF
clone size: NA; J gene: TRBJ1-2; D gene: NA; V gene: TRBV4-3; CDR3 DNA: TGCGCCAGCAGCCAAGATGCGGGTAATGGCTACACCTTC; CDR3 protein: CASSQDAGNGYTF
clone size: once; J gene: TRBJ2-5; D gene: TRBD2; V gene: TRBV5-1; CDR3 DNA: TGCGCCAGCAGCTTGGGGGACTACCCAAAAAGAGAGACCCAGTACTTC; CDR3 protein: CASSLGDYPKRETQYF
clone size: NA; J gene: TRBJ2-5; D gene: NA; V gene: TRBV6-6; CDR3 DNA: TGTGCCAGCACTCCCGGGACTCGGAAGGAGACCCAGTACTTC; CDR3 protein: CASTPGTRKETQYF
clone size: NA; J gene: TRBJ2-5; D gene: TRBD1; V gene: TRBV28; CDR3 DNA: TGTGCCAGCAGTTTCCGCCGGACAGGGGTAATAGGGGGAGAGACCCAGTACTTC; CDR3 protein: CASSFRRTGVIGGETQYF
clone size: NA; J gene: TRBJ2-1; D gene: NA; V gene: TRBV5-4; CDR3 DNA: TGTGCCAGCAGCTTGGGGGGAGGAAGGGGGCACAATGAGCAGTTCTTC; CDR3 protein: CASSLGGGRGHNEQFF
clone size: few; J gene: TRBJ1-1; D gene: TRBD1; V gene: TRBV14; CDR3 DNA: TGTGCCAGCAGCAAAAGAACAGGGGGCAAGACTGAAGCTTTCTTT; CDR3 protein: CASSKRTGGKTEAFF
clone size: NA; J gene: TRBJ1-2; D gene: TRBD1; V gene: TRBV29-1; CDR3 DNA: TGCAGCGTTCAAAACCGGGACAGTAACTATGGCTACACCTTC; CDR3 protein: CSVQNRDSNYGYTF
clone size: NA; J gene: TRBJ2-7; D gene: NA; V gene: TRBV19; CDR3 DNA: TGTGCCAGTAGTATAGGGACACCCTCCTACGAGCAGTACTTC; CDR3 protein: CASSIGTPSYEQYF
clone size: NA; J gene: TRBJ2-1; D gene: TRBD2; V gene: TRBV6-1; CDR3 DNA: TGTGCCAGCAGTGAAGCAGGACTAGCGGGAGGTGGGGGGCAGTTCTTC; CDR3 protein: CASSEAGLAGGGGQFF
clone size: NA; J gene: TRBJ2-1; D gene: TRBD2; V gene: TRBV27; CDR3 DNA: TGTGCCAGCAGCAGACGCCGTCTAGCGGGAGACTCCTACAATGAGCAGTTCTTC; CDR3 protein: CASSRRRLAGDSYNEQFF
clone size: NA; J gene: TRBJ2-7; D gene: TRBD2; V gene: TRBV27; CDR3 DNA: TGTGCCAGCAGAAGTGTAGCGGGGGTTAGCTCCTACGAGCAGTACTTC; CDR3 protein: CASRSVAGVSSYEQYF
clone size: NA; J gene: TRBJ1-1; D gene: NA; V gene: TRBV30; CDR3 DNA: TGTGCCTGGAGTGAGGACGGGGTGAACACTGAAGCTTTCTTT; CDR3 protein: CAWSEDGVNTEAFF
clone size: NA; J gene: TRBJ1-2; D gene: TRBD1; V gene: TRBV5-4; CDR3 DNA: TGTGCCAGCAGCTCCGGACAGGACCCCTATGGCTACACCTTC; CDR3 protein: CASSSGQDPYGYTF
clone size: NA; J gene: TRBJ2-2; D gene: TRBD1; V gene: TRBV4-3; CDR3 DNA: TGCGCCAGCAGCCAAGTCCCGGACAGGCACACCGGGGAGCTGTTTTTT; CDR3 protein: CASSQVPDRHTGELFF
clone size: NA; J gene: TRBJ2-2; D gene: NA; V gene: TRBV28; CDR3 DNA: TGTGCCAGCAGGGCCAGGGCAGCCGGGGAGCTGTTTTTT; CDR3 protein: CASRARAAGELFF
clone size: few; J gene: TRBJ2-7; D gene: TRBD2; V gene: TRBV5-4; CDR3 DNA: TGTGCCAGCAGCCGAGAGCGGGGGACGGTTGAGCAGTACTTC; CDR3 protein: CASSRERGTVEQYF
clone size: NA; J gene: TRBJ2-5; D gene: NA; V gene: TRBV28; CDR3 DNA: TGTGCCAGCTTCGACAGTTTTCGGCAAGAGACCCAGTACTTC; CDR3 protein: CASFDSFRQETQYF
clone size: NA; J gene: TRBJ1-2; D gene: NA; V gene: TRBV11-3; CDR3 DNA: TGTGCCAGCAACAGTTCCATGATGGAGCGGAATGGCTACACCTTC; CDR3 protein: CASNSSMMERNGYTF
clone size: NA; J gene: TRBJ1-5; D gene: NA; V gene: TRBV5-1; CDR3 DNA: TGCGCCAGCAGCTTGGATAATAGCAATCAGCCCCAGCATTTT; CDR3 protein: CASSLDNSNQPQHF
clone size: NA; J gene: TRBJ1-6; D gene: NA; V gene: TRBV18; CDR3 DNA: TGTGCCAGCTCACCCCAGGACTCGGGGAATTCACCCCTCCACTTT; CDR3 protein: CASSPQDSGNSPLHF
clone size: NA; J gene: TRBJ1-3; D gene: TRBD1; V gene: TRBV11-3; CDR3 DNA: TGTGCCAGCAGCTTAACAGGGGGCTTTGGAAACACCATATATTTT; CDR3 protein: CASSLTGGFGNTIYF
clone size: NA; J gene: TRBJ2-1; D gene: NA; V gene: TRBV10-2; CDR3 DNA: TGCGCCAGCAGTGAGTTCCTATGGGCCAATGAGCAGTTCTTC; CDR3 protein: CASSEFLWANEQFF
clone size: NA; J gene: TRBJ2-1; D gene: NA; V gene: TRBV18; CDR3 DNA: TGTGCCAGCTCACCACAGGGGTTCGATGAGCAGTTCTTC; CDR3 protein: CASSPQGFDEQFF
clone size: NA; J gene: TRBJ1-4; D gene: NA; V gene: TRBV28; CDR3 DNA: TGTGCCAGCAGTTTATCCGGGAGAGGACCTAATGAAAAACTGTTTTTT; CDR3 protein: CASSLSGRGPNEKLFF
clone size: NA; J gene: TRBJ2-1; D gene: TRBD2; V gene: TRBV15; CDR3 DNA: TGTGCCACCAGCAGAACGGGACTAGCGGGAGGGTCCTCCTACAATGAGCAGTTCTTC; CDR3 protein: CATSRTGLAGGSSYNEQFF
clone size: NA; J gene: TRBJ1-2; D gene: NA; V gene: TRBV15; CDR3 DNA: TGTGCCACCAGCAGAGGATCTACACTAACCAGGGGCTATGGCTACACCTTC; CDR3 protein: CATSRGSTLTRGYGYTF
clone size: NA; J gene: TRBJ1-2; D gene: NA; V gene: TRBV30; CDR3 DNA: TGTGCCTGGAGTGAGCACAGAGTCGCGGGGTATGGCTACACCTTC; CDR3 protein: CAWSEHRVAGYGYTF
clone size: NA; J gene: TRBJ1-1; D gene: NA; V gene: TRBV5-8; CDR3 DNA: TGTGCCAGCAGCTTGGTACAGGGCGGCACTGAAGCTTTCTTT; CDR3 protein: CASSLVQGGTEAFF
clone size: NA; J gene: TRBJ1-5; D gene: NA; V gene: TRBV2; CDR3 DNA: TGTGCCAGCAGCCAAAAACCGACAGGTAGCAATCAGCCCCAGCATTTT; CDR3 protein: CASSQKPTGSNQPQHF
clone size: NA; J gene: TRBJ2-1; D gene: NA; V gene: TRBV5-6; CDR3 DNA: TGTGCCAGCAGCTTCACTAGAAATGAGCAGTTCTTC; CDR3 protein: CASSFTRNEQFF
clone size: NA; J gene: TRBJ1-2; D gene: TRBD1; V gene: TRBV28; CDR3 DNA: TGTGCCAGCAGGCGCGTGAACAGGGGAACTAACTATGGCTACACCTTC; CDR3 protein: CASRRVNRGTNYGYTF
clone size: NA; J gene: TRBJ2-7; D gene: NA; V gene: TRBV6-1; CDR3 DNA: TGTGCCAGCAGTGAAGTCGGACTCTACGAGCAGTACTTC; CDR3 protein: CASSEVGLYEQYF
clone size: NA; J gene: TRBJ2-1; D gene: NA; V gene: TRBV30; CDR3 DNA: TGTGCCTGGAGTGTACGAGACGGATGGGGCGAGCAGTTCTTC; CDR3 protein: CAWSVRDGWGEQFF
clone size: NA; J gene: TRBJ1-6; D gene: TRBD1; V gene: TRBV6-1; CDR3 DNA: TGTGCCAGCAGGAGAGGACAGGGGGCTGATTCACCCCTCCACTTT; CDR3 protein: CASRRGQGADSPLHF